The 28 T cell receptor beta chains listed next were all sequenced from one sample in a study of breast tumors, draining lymph nodes, adjacent tissues. Axillary draining lymph nodes of breast cancer patients supplied the node samples. TCRdb reprocessed the multiplex PCR reads with MiXCR, giving one entry per CDR3 protein. The sample records 200,000 to 300,000 distinct CDR3 sequences, 30% being singletons. Sequences were obtained from axillary lymph node tissue. These receptors were collected from a female donor with breast cancer. Some clones in this sample may be carry-over from other donors' samples.

CDR3 sequence: CASSEAAGTNTEAFF. The CDR3 DNA sequence: TGTGCCAGCAGTGAAGCGGCAGGTACGAACACTGAAGCTTTCTTT. The chain combines TRBV2 with TRBJ1-1, with D uncertain. The CDR3 is 15 residues long. Germline assignment: CDR1 SNHLY and CDR2 FYNNEI. Trimming left V 0 bases short and J 1 base short, with 9 bases between.

Worth noting for this clonotype: A much larger clone differs by one base, so this may be a read error. The genes are TRBV4-1 and TRBJ1-5; 8 nucleotides match TRBD1. Per germline, CDR1 MGHRA and CDR2 YSYEKL. V dropped 1 base and J dropped 4; count of bases not matched to a gene: 9. The CDR3 contains 17 residues. The CDR3 protein is CASSQGARDRLNQPQHF. The CDR3 DNA reads TGCGCCAGCAGCCAAGGTGCGAGGGACAGGCTTAATCAGCCCCAGCATTTT.

This clonotype was picked up many times. The rearrangement joins TRBV12-3 or TRBV12-4 to TRBJ2-7; 13 nucleotides match TRBD2. This CDR3 has 16 amino acids. Germline trimming cut 6 bases from V and 7 bases from J; bases unmatched to any gene: 12. CDR3 in amino acids: CASSKSGTSGTREQYF. CDR3 coding DNA: TGTGCCAGCAGCAAAAGCGGGACTAGCGGGACTCGGGAGCAGTACTTC.

This chain joins TRBV6-4 and TRBJ1-5; D call uncertain. Deletions cut 7 bases from V and 11 bases from J, with 15 bases between. This CDR3 is 12 amino acids long. Germline loops: CDR1 MRHNA, CDR2 SNTAGT. The CDR3 loop reads CASKRDGETQHF. The CDR3 region has the DNA TGTGCCAGCAAGCGGGATGGAGAGACCCAGCATTTT.

Details on this clonotype: A much larger clone lies a single base off, so this may be a read error. The chain joins TRBV7-3 to TRBJ1-2; 10 bases match TRBD1. The CDR3 extends over 17 amino acids. Trimming at V came to 0 bases and at J to 6 bases, leaving 10 bases not matched to a gene. The V gene's germline CDR1 is SGHTA and CDR2 FQGTGA. Here the CDR3 DNA reads TGTGCCAGCAGCTTAACGAGGGTGAGACAGGGGGCAAATGGCTACACCTTC. It translates to CASSLTRVRQGANGYTF.

In its sample, this clonotype was seen many times. This chain joins TRBV30 and TRBJ2-3, with D perhaps TRBD1 (5 bases). V dropped 2 bases and J dropped 1 base, with 10 bases sitting between them. Per germline, CDR1 GTSNPN and CDR2 SVGIG (reference sequence). The CDR3 extends over 14 amino acids. This CDR3 is CAWSKGAGTDTQYF. The DNA for the CDR3 is TGTGCCTGGAGTAAAGGGGCTGGCACAGATACGCAGTATTTT.

This clonotype was found many times. The J gene is TRBJ1-2, the V gene TRBV24-1; 10 nucleotides agree with TRBD1. The junction had 7 bases not matched to a gene; V was cut back by 2 bases and J by 5 bases. Germline-derived CDR1 and CDR2 are KGHDR and SFDVKD. The length of the CDR3 is 16 residues. As DNA, the CDR3 is TGTGCCACCAGTGATTCCCCTGACAGGGGGCGGTATGGCTACACCTTC. It is translated as CATSDSPDRGRYGYTF.

In this sample, this clonotype turned up many times. This rearrangement joins TRBV12-3 or TRBV12-4 to TRBJ1-2, with D possibly TRBD1 on 6 matching bases. Trimming stripped 4 bases from V and 6 bases from J, with 9 bases between. The CDR3 is 12 amino acids. The CDR3 protein is CASSSQGDGYTF. In DNA form, the CDR3 reads TGTGCCAGCAGTTCACAGGGAGATGGCTACACCTTC.

This clonotype was seen repeatedly, ten times or more. The chain carries TRBV20-1 and TRBJ2-5, with unresolved D. This CDR3 has 13 residues. Germline V gene data show CDR1 as DFQATT and CDR2 as SNEGSKA (reference sequence). V gave up 4 bases and J gave up 4 bases, with 13 bases separating them. Here the CDR3 DNA reads TGCAGTGCTACTTATAGGCTGGTAGAGACCCAGTACTTC. Residues: CSATYRLVETQYF.

The rearrangement uses TRBV30 and TRBJ2-1, with 15 bases lining up with TRBD2. The CDR3 is 15 residues long. Germline V gene data show CDR1 as GTSNPN and CDR2 as SVGIG (reference sequence). V gave up 0 bases and J gave up 7 bases; unmatched junction bases: 1. DNA of the CDR3: TGTGCCTGGAGTGTGGGACTAGCGGGGGGTAATGAGCAGTTCTTC. It is translated as CAWSVGLAGGNEQFF.

This clonotype has a count of ten or more. The rearrangement uses TRBV6-6 and TRBJ1-5, with D perhaps TRBD1 (5 bases). V shed 2 bases and J shed 4 bases, with 12 bases lying between them. CDR3 length: 15 residues. Looked up from germline, CDR1 is MNHNY and CDR2 is SVGAGI (reference sequence). CDR3 nucleotide sequence: TGTGCCAGCAGTTACCCCGGACACGAGAATCAGCCCCAGCATTTT. Translation: CASSYPGHENQPQHF.

Regarding this clonotype: The junction differs from germline at one of its ends, possibly a read error. The chain couples TRBV5-6 to TRBJ2-1, with a weak D call TRBD2 (6 bases). This CDR3 is 16 amino acids long. Germline V lookup: CDR1 SGHDT, CDR2 YYEEEE. The CDR3 nucleotides read TGTACCAGCAGCCTTACAGGCGGGAACTCCTACAATGAGCAGTTCTTC. Its translation is CTSSLTGGNSYNEQFF.

The sample holds many counts of this clonotype. The V and J genes are TRBV20-1 and TRBJ1-5; 8 bases map to TRBD1. Germline lookup yields CDR1 DFQATT and CDR2 SNEGSKA (reference sequence). The ends lost 4 bases at V and 1 base at J; junction bases unmatched: 9. This CDR3 is 16 amino acids long. The CDR3 DNA follows: TGCAGTGCTACCGACAGGGGTCGTATGAGCAATCAGCCCCAGCATTTT. Protein sequence: CSATDRGRMSNQPQHF.

This clonotype showed up many times. The chain employs TRBV7-2 and TRBJ2-3; D call uncertain. V was pared by 1 base and J by 8 bases, with 10 bases between. The CDR3 totals 13 residues. CDR1 is SGHTA, CDR2 FQGNSA, per germline. The CDR3, as DNA: TGTGCCAGCAGCTTAGACTGGTCCGGTACGCAGTATTTT. It is translated as CASSLDWSGTQYF.

The table lists this clonotype with many counts. This rearrangement joins TRBV12-3 or TRBV12-4 to TRBJ2-6; a weak D match, TRBD1 (6 bases). Trimming took off 6 bases at V and 2 bases at J, with 11 bases between the two ends. The CDR3 runs 15 residues. CDR3 coding DNA: TGTGCCAGCAGCAAAACAGGGACTGGGGCCAACGTCCTGACTTTC. Translating it yields CASSKTGTGANVLTF.

The chain uses TRBV9 and TRBJ2-5; the D is unclear. The germline V gene encodes CDR1 SGDLS and CDR2 YYNGEE. Trimming cost V 0 bases and J 4 bases, with 7 bases left between them. The CDR3 consists of 13 residues. The chain's CDR3 is CASSVGGAETQYF. The DNA for the CDR3 is TGTGCCAGCAGCGTAGGAGGTGCAGAGACCCAGTACTTC.

This clonotype has a handful of counts. It may be a read error: a sequence one base away is much more abundant. The J gene is TRBJ2-3, the V gene TRBV7-2; D call uncertain. The J call may be faulty, since TRBJ1-5 better matches the DNA end. CDR3 length equals 15 residues. Germline V gene lookup returns CDR1 SGHTA and CDR2 FQGNSA. The CDR3 DNA sequence: TGTGCCAGCAGCCCCCGGGGTTATAGCACAGATACGCAGCATTTT. It is translated as CASSPRGYSTDTQHF.

This clonotype was observed a handful of times. The V and J genes are TRBV6-6 and TRBJ2-1; TRBD2 matches at 10 bases. Germline CDR1 MNHNY, CDR2 SVGAGI (reference sequence). J was trimmed by 6 bases and V by 8 bases; bases with no gene match: 10. The CDR3 has 15 residues. This CDR3 is CASALRLAGANEQFF. The CDR3 DNA reads as TGTGCCAGCGCACTGCGGCTAGCGGGAGCCAATGAGCAGTTCTTC.

This clonotype was detected ten times or more. The chain links TRBV7-6 to TRBJ2-3, with 9 bases that match TRBD1. Germline V gives CDR1 SGHVS, CDR2 FNYEAQ. The length of the CDR3 is 16 residues. Losses at the gene ends were 4 bases for V and 1 base for J; bases not matched to a gene: 6. The DNA of the CDR3 is TGTGCCAGCAGCTGGGGACAGGGAGGGGGCACAGATACGCAGTATTTT. Translation gives CASSWGQGGGTDTQYF.

This clonotype has ten or more counts. The genes are TRBV20-1 and TRBJ2-5, with 7 bases aligning to TRBD2. The CDR3 loop spans 14 amino acids. Germline CDR1 and CDR2: DFQATT and SNEGSKA (reference sequence). Trimming removed 5 bases from V and 5 bases from J; junction bases left unmatched: 11. The CDR3 sequence: CSASGGGWFETQYF. The CDR3 bases are TGCAGTGCTTCGGGCGGGGGATGGTTCGAGACCCAGTACTTC.

This clonotype was observed at least ten times. The chain carries TRBV29-1 and TRBJ2-7, with a tentative D call TRBD1 (6 bases). The CDR3 totals 13 residues. The V end lost 8 bases, the J end lost 4 bases, and 18 bases lay between the germline ends. Germline-derived CDR1 and CDR2 are SQVTM and ANQGSEA. CDR3 region: CSYRTDKAYEQYF. The CDR3 region has the DNA TGCAGCTACCGGACAGACAAGGCGTACGAGCAGTACTTC.

As for this clonotype: The missing conserved phenylalanine or tryptophan at the end of this CDR3 makes a read error likely. It is unclear where the CDR3 begins or ends on the DNA, so no DNA is shown, and the CDR3 is as TCRdb lists it. This rearrangement joins TRBV7-9 to TRBJ1-2; TRBD1, as called in the table, went unchecked against the DNA. Looked up from germline, CDR1 is SEHNR and CDR2 is FQNEAQ (reference sequence). The CDR3 comprises 14 residues, both ends counted. This chain's CDR3 is CASRKPDRGSGYAL.

The count of this clonotype is one. This may come from a read error, since a much larger clone is one base off. The chain uses TRBV6-5 and TRBJ2-2, with D possibly called TRBD1 or TRBD2 (6 bases each). The CDR3 loop spans 15 amino acids. In germline, CDR1 is MNHEY, CDR2 SVGAGI. CDR3 DNA sequence: TGTGCCAGCAAAAGGAACAGGGCGAACACCGGGGGGCTGTTTTTT. This sequence encodes CASKRNRANTGGLFF.

The chain has TRBV4-2 and TRBJ2-3; D assignment may be TRBD1 or TRBD2 (5 bases each). Per the germline V gene, CDR1 is LGHNA and CDR2 is YNFKEQ. V shed 0 bases and J shed 5 bases, with 18 bases lying between them. The length of the CDR3 is 17 residues. The DNA for the CDR3 is TGTGCCAGCAGCCAAGATCCTGGGGGTCCCACTGGAGATACGCAGTATTTT. Translating it yields CASSQDPGGPTGDTQYF.

V usage is TRBV20-1 and J usage is TRBJ2-7, with 10 bases that match TRBD2. The ends lost 6 bases at V and 2 bases at J; junction bases unmatched: 4. Germline lookup yields CDR1 DFQATT and CDR2 SNEGSKA (reference sequence). The CDR3 loop spans 13 amino acids. CDR3 sequence: CSAGGTSAYEQYF. In nucleotides, the CDR3 is TGCAGTGCGGGGGGGACTAGCGCCTACGAGCAGTACTTC.

This clonotype showed up many times. The V call is TRBV10-1, the J call TRBJ2-7; 8 bases are shared with TRBD2. Looked up from germline, CDR1 is WNHNN and CDR2 is SYGVQD (reference sequence). J gave up 0 bases and V 3 bases, and 10 bases lay outside the gene matches. This CDR3 region has 17 residues. DNA of the CDR3: TGCGCCAGCAGTGAAGGCGGGAGGACCCTTTTCTCCTACGAGCAGTACTTC. It encodes CASSEGGRTLFSYEQYF.

This clonotype appeared many times. The CDR3 sequence: CASSVGGRNTQYF. The CDR3 nucleotides read TGTGCCAGCAGCGTAGGTGGTAGAAATACGCAGTATTTT. The chain is built from TRBV9 and TRBJ2-3; no clear D gene. CDR1 and CDR2 from the germline V gene are SGDLS and YYNGEE. Trimming took off 0 bases at V and 7 bases at J, with 9 bases between the two ends. The CDR3 runs 13 residues.

Only a few counts were recorded for this clonotype. V and J are TRBV28 and TRBJ2-2, with TRBD2 matching 11 bases. The V gene end was trimmed by 10 bases and the J gene end by 10 bases; junction bases not matched to a gene: 8. Looked up from germline, CDR1 is MDHEN and CDR2 is SYDVKM. The CDR3 covers 13 residues. For the CDR3, the DNA is TGTGCCACCCACGGTAGCGGGAGGGAGGAGCTGTTTTTT. This translates into CATHGSGREELFF.